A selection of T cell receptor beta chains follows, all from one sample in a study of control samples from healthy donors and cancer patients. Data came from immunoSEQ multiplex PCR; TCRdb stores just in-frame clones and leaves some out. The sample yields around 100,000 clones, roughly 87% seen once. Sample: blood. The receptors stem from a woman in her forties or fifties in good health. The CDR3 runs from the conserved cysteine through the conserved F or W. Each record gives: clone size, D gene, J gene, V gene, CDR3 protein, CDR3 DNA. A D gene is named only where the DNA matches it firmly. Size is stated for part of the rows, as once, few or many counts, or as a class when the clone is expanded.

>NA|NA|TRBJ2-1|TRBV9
CASSVENEQFF
TGTGCCAGCAGCGTAGAAAATGAGCAGTTCTTC
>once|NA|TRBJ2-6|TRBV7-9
CASSGQLGPPGANVLTF
TGTGCCAGCAGCGGACAACTTGGACCTCCCGGGGCCAACGTCCTGACTTTC
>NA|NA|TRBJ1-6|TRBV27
CASSLSGGYNSPLHF
TGTGCCAGCAGTTTATCGGGGGGTTACAATTCACCCCTCCACTTT
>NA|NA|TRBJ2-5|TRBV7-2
CASSLDGRQETQYF
TGTGCCAGCAGTCTCGACGGGCGACAAGAGACCCAGTACTTC
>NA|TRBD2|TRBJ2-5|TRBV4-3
CASSHRLAGGEETQYF
TGCGCCAGCAGCCACAGACTAGCGGGAGGGGAGGAGACCCAGTACTTC
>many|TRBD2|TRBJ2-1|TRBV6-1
CASSESGSSYNEQFF
TGTGCCAGCAGTGAAAGCGGGAGCTCCTACAATGAGCAGTTCTTC
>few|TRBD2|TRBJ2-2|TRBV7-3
CASSLGLAGDAGELFF
TGTGCCAGCAGCCTCGGACTAGCGGGAGATGCCGGGGAGCTGTTTTTT
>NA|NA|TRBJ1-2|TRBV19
CASKAGRAGYTF
TGTGCCAGTAAAGCTGGCCGGGCAGGCTACACCTTC
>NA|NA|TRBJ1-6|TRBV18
CASSPANKRSPLHF
TGTGCCAGCTCACCGGCCAATAAGCGATCACCCCTCCACTTT
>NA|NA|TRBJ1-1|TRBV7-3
CASSSPPRTEAFF
TGTGCCAGCAGCTCCCCCCCCCGGACTGAAGCTTTCTTT
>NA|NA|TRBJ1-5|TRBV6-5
CASTWYSNQPQHF
TGTGCCAGCACATGGTATAGCAATCAGCCCCAGCATTTT
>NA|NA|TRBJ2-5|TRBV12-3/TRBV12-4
CASVPNGGETQYF
TGTGCCAGCGTCCCTAACGGCGGAGAGACCCAGTACTTC
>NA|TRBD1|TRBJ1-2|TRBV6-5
CASSYDITGGYGYTF
TGTGCCAGCAGTTACGACATTACAGGGGGCTATGGCTACACCTTC
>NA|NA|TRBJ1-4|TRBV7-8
CASSREGQKLFF
TGTGCCAGCAGCCGGGAGGGGCAAAAACTGTTTTTT
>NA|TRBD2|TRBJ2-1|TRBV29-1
CSVESGGEQFF
TGCAGCGTCGAATCGGGGGGTGAGCAGTTCTTC
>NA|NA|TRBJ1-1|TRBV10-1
CASSEVRSSEAFF
TGCGCCAGCAGTGAGGTCCGTTCTAGTGAAGCTTTCTTT
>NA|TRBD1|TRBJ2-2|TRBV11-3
CASSSQDRGRGELFF
TGTGCCAGCAGCTCCCAGGACAGGGGGCGCGGGGAGCTGTTTTTT
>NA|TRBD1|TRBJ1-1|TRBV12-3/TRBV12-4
CASSFQGDTEAFF
TGTGCCAGCAGTTTCCAGGGGGACACTGAAGCTTTCTTT
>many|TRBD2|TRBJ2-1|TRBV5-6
CASSSRTSGAYNEQFF
TGTGCCAGCAGCTCTCGGACTAGCGGAGCCTACAATGAGCAGTTCTTC
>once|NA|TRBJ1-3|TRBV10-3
CAISTTGLKDVGNTIYF
TGTGCCATCAGTACGACAGGCCTTAAGGACGTTGGAAACACCATATATTTT
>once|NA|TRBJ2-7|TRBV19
CASSPGGAYEQYF
TGTGCCAGTAGCCCTGGTGGGGCCTACGAGCAGTACTTC
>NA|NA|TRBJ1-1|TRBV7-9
CASSLTGTRRNAEAFF
TGTGCCAGCAGCCTAACCGGGACAAGAAGGAACGCTGAAGCTTTCTTT
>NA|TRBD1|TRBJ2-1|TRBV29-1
CSVRTGTFSSYNEQFF
TGCAGCGTTAGGACAGGCACCTTTAGCTCCTACAATGAGCAGTTCTTC
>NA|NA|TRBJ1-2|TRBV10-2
CASSAGYGYTF
TGCGCCAGCAGTGCCGGGTATGGCTACACCTTC
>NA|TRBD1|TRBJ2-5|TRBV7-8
CASSLDPRTQGSPQETQYF
TGTGCCAGCAGCTTAGACCCCAGGACACAGGGGAGTCCACAAGAGACCCAGTACTTC
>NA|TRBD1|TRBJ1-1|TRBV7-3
CASSVGQGPTEAFF
TGTGCCAGCAGCGTAGGACAGGGGCCCACTGAAGCTTTCTTT
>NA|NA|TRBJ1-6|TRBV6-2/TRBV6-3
CASSYRGNNSPLHF
TGTGCCAGCAGTTACCGGGGGAATAATTCACCCCTCCACTTT
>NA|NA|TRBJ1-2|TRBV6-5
CASSYRQGDYGYTF
TGTGCCAGCAGTTACAGGCAGGGAGACTATGGCTACACCTTC
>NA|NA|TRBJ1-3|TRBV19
CASSPRANTIYF
TGTGCCAGTAGTCCCCGCGCGAACACCATATATTTT
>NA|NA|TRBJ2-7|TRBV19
CASSMAQYEQYF
TGTGCCAGTAGTATGGCGCAATACGAGCAGTACTTC
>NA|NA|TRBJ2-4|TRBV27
CASTEFERGGIQYF
TGTGCCAGCACCGAGTTCGAGCGAGGAGGCATTCAGTACTTC
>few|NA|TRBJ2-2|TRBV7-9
CASSPSGAGELFF
TGTGCCAGCAGCCCTTCAGGGGCCGGGGAGCTGTTTTTT
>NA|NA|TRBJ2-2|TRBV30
CAWRKKGHGELFF
TGTGCCTGGAGAAAGAAGGGTCACGGGGAGCTGTTTTTT
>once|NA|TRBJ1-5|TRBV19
CASSMVSNQPQHF
TGTGCCAGTAGTATGGTCAGCAATCAGCCCCAGCATTTT
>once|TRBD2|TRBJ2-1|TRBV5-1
CASSLQRGRDEQFF
TGCGCCAGCAGCTTGCAGCGGGGGAGGGATGAGCAGTTCTTC
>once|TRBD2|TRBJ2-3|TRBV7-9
CASSLALPSGGGDQDTQYF
TGTGCCAGCAGCTTAGCGTTACCTAGCGGGGGTGGGGATCAAGATACGCAGTATTTT
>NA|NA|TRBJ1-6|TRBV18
CASSTQDGSPLHF
TGTGCCAGCTCAACACAGGACGGCTCACCCCTCCACTTT
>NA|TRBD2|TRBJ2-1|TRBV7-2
CATKATSDYNEQFF
TGTGCCACCAAGGCGACTAGCGATTACAATGAGCAGTTCTTC
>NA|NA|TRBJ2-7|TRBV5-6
CASSLSGAYEQYF
TGTGCCAGCAGCTTGTCCGGCGCCTACGAGCAGTACTTC
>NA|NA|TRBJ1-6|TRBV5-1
CASSLGQGGRRNFGSPLHF
TGCGCCAGCAGCTTGGGGCAGGGAGGGAGGCGGAACTTCGGGTCACCCCTCCACTTT